This TCR beta chain was identified in a study of cytomegalovirus exposure and HLA in healthy donors. Study-wide background: In a previous analysis, around 110 million unique TCR beta sequences were found from some 200 million T cells.

Note on this clone: Its cognate antigen is unknown.

With 2 bases removed from V and 0 bases from J, the gap between germline ends came to 11 bases. CDR1 is MNHEY, CDR2 SVGAGI, per germline. CDR3 length: 16 amino acids. PCR used 60 Vbeta primers and 13 Jbeta primers. The assay was immunoSEQ multiplex PCR, and TCRdb's table has in-frame clones only and misses some. The listing contains approximately 120,000 clones. Broader study findings: In an earlier analysis, in roughly 600 donors, most V segments appeared productive either ~87% or ~30% of the time. There were reportedly fewer N-insertions in an Asian-associated ancestry cluster than the roughly 670-donor mean, in a later analysis.

There were likely unrecorded immune exposures, though donors were nominally healthy when sampled. This clonotype was obtained from a man aged 40-50 years in good health and CMV-seronegative. The chain links TRBV6-5 to TRBJ1-3; D is perhaps TRBD1 (6 bases). Material: PBMCs. CDR3 sequence reads: CASSYGQGSSGNTIYF. In nucleotides, the CDR3 is TGTGCCAGCAGTTACGGTCAGGGGAGCTCTGGAAACACCATATATTTT.